The rows below give T cell receptor beta chains drawn from one sample of a study of response to subunit inactivated influenza vaccine. MiXCR, run by TCRdb on the RT-PCR reads, gives a single entry per CDR3 protein. The repertoire includes approximately 500,000 distinct CDR3 sequences, roughly 25% of them detected once, and approximately 3% sits in the top ten. The same data also went into a second study, on T cells expressing NK-cell markers.

Source: CD4+ T cells sorted from PBMCs, taken 11 to 12 days after vaccination. The origin of the receptors is a man aged 50 to 59 who received an inactivated influenza vaccine. CDR3s include the opening cysteine and the closing phenylalanine or tryptophan. Each record gives: D gene, J gene, V gene, clone size, CDR3 DNA, CDR3 protein. D genes are given only for firm matches. Some rows have no size entry. The others give once, few or many, or a class for an expanded clone.

NA,TRBJ2-6,TRBV7-2,NA,TGTGCCAGCAGCCCCCCGACACCTCACAACGTCCTGACTTTC,CASSPPTPHNVLTF
NA,TRBJ2-1,TRBV12-3/TRBV12-4,NA,TGTGCCAGCAGTTTATCGGGACGGTTCTACAATGAGCAGTTCTTC,CASSLSGRFYNEQFF
TRBD1,TRBJ1-2,TRBV29-1,few,TGCAGCGTAGGGACAGTTGGCTACACCTTC,CSVGTVGYTF
NA,TRBJ1-1,TRBV29-1,few,TGCAGCGGGGGGGTGTACACTGAAGCTTTCTTT,CSGGVYTEAFF
TRBD2,TRBJ2-1,TRBV7-3,few,TGTGCCAGCAGGAGGCTAGCGGCGGACTGGATTTCGAATGAGCAGTTCTTC,CASRRLAADWISNEQFF
TRBD1,TRBJ2-5,TRBV5-1,few,TGCGCCAGCAGCACCCGGACAGGGGGCTGGGAGACCCAGTACTTC,CASSTRTGGWETQYF
TRBD2,TRBJ2-3,TRBV4-2,few,TGTGCCAGCAGCCCACGGACTAGCGTGGATACGCAGTATTTT,CASSPRTSVDTQYF
TRBD2,TRBJ2-2,TRBV12-3/TRBV12-4,NA,TGTGCCATTACCCACCCGGGCCTAGCGGGAGGGTCCGGGGAGCTGTTTTTT,CAITHPGLAGGSGELFF
NA,TRBJ2-4,TRBV6-5,once,TGTGCCAGCAGCAAGGGGAAGGGCATTCAGTACTTC,CASSKGKGIQYF
TRBD2,TRBJ2-3,TRBV12-3/TRBV12-4,NA,TGTGCCAGCAGTTTTAAGAGCGGGGGGCCAACAGATACGCAGTATTTT,CASSFKSGGPTDTQYF
NA,TRBJ2-3,TRBV7-2,NA,TGTGCCAGCAGCACTCGAGTGACAGGCGTTAGAACAGATACGCAGTATTTT,CASSTRVTGVRTDTQYF
TRBD1,TRBJ2-5,TRBV5-1,NA,TGCGCCAGCAGCTTGGCCCGGGCGGGACAGGGAGCGAGGGAGACCCAGTACTTC,CASSLARAGQGARETQYF
TRBD2,TRBJ2-3,TRBV4-2,NA,TGTGCCAGCAGCCAAGGAAAGAGCGGGAGATCTACGGATACGCAGTATTTT,CASSQGKSGRSTDTQYF
TRBD2,TRBJ2-1,TRBV6-1,few,TGTGCCAGCAGTCAACACTCCGGGACTAGCCACATCAATGAGCAGTTCTTC,CASSQHSGTSHINEQFF
NA,TRBJ2-5,TRBV4-2,few,TGTGCCAGCAGCCCAGGGACCAGGTTGCAAGAGACCCAGTACTTC,CASSPGTRLQETQYF
NA,TRBJ1-6,TRBV12-3/TRBV12-4,few,TGTGCCAGCAGCGGGATCTCAAGTTCACCCCTCCACTTT,CASSGISSSPLHF
NA,TRBJ2-1,TRBV7-9,few,TGTGCTACCGGGGACGGAAATGAGCAGTTCTTC,CATGDGNEQFF
NA,TRBJ2-7,TRBV20-1,few,TGCAGTGCTAGACCCTCAGGGGTCTCCTACGAGCAGTACTTC,CSARPSGVSYEQYF
TRBD2,TRBJ2-4,TRBV5-1,NA,TGCGCCAGTTCTAGCGGGGGCGGGGAAAACATTCAGTACTTC,CASSSGGGENIQYF
NA,TRBJ1-4,TRBV29-1,NA,TGCAGCGTATCCCAGGGCGGGGGCGGTGAAAAACTGTTTTTT,CSVSQGGGGEKLFF
TRBD1,TRBJ1-5,TRBV2,NA,TGTGCCAGCAGTGGCAGGGGGCTTCAGCCCCAGCATTTT,CASSGRGLQPQHF
NA,TRBJ2-1,TRBV20-1,NA,TGCAGTGCTCCTCTCCGACGGGTCTTAAACAATGAGCAGTTCTTC,CSAPLRRVLNNEQFF
NA,TRBJ2-7,TRBV7-9,few,TGTGCCAGCTCAGACAGGCGGCAGGACGAGCAGTACTTC,CASSDRRQDEQYF
TRBD2,TRBJ2-1,TRBV11-3,NA,TGTGCCAGCAGCCAAGGCACTAGCGGAATCTACAATGAGCAGTTCTTC,CASSQGTSGIYNEQFF
NA,TRBJ1-1,TRBV3-1,NA,TGTGCCAGCAGCCAAGGCGGGACACCTGAAGCTTTCTTT,CASSQGGTPEAFF
TRBD1,TRBJ2-7,TRBV5-1,few,TGCGCCAGCAGCCCCCCATACCGACAGGGTAGCTACGAGCAGTACTTC,CASSPPYRQGSYEQYF
NA,TRBJ1-1,TRBV29-1,NA,TGCAGCGTTGGGAACAGGGAAGGGGGAGCTTTCTTT,CSVGNREGGAFF
NA,TRBJ1-6,TRBV6-2/TRBV6-3,few,TGTGCCAGCAGGGTCGCGAGGTCACCCCTCCACTTT,CASRVARSPLHF
TRBD1,TRBJ1-4,TRBV7-2,NA,TGTGCCAGCAGCCCGGGACAGGGAGTCAATGAAAAACTGTTTTTT,CASSPGQGVNEKLFF